The rows below give T cell receptor beta chains drawn from one sample of a study of T cell changes during pregnancy in multiple sclerosis. Produced via immunoSEQ multiplex PCR; TCRdb's table is partial and in-frame only. The table shows 40,000 or so clones, with roughly 89% occurring only once. This specimen consisted of CD8+ T cells from peripheral blood mononuclear cells, obtained in the second trimester of pregnancy. The receptors come from a female donor with multiple sclerosis, enrolled in a pregnancy study. Both conserved end residues are part of each CDR3.

j_call v_call cdr3_aa
TRBJ2-5 TRBV28 CASSNRGERETQYF
TRBJ2-7 TRBV5-1 CASSPDRGSFIHEQYF
TRBJ2-2 TRBV29-1 CSVDSRDRGETGELFF
TRBJ2-7 TRBV7-2 CASSLGVAEKSYEQYF
TRBJ2-7 TRBV5-4 CASSSPGTQTYEQYF
TRBJ1-5 TRBV21-1 CASSKGPSPGAEQPQHF
TRBJ1-1 TRBV6-6 CASTLPDSLNTEAFF
TRBJ1-1 TRBV6-5 CASSYPGHITAFF
TRBJ2-3 TRBV2 CAILRHARDTQYF
TRBJ2-2 TRBV19 CASSIGSSTGELFF
TRBJ2-2 TRBV21-1 CASSKGGTVPGELFF
TRBJ2-3 TRBV11-2 CASSYGTTSTDTQYF
TRBJ1-2 TRBV27 CASSSTDYGYTF
TRBJ2-5 TRBV4-2 CASSDGQGETQYF
TRBJ1-3 TRBV6-6 CASLAGRDTIYF
TRBJ2-2 TRBV30 CAWSPRGPGELFF
TRBJ1-1 TRBV6-5 CASSYQGTMTEAFF
TRBJ2-7 TRBV12-5 CASGLDSYRQYF
TRBJ1-5 TRBV7-8 CASSLATGDSNQPQHF
TRBJ1-2 TRBV7-2 CASSLEGIHYGYTF
TRBJ2-5 TRBV27 CASSPHRARETQYF
TRBJ2-3 TRBV2 CASSEALGGTSGGVDTQYF
TRBJ2-7 TRBV10-3 CAISELRTGGPHEQYF
TRBJ1-1 TRBV2 CASTYGTENTEAFF
TRBJ2-1 TRBV5-1 CASSLISGRANEQFF
TRBJ2-1 TRBV6-1 CASSDTSGGGNEQFF
TRBJ2-1 TRBV28 CASSQIDEQFF
TRBJ1-2 TRBV11-2 CASSLTGKANYGYTF
TRBJ2-7 TRBV5-5 CASSLESYEQYF
TRBJ2-5 TRBV13 CASSIHGGAGETQYF
TRBJ2-3 TRBV27 CASSFWAGYTDTQYF